This record looks at one T cell receptor beta chain sequence and its context. The entry originates in a study of shared clonotypes between healthy human individuals. In the study overall: The people who gave samples were a couple of women and a few men aged 18 to 49. CD4 naive cells filled three plates per donor, CD4 memory three, CD8 naive two and CD8 memory one.

V dropped 3 bases and J dropped 4; count of bases not matched to a gene: 6. Germline V gene lookup returns CDR1 MDHEN and CDR2 SYDVKM. The CDR3 consists of 15 residues. Clones were read by immunoSEQ multiplex PCR, and TCRdb kept only the in-frame ones, dropping some. There are about a million clones in the sample; about 77% occur only once, and over 1.3% lies in the top ten. This clonotype was obtained from a man between 18 and 29 years old in good health. Material for sequencing was memory CD4+ T cells sorted from blood. The subset here: CD45RA-negative fraction. The rearrangement uses TRBV28 and TRBJ1-5, with 7 bases aligning to TRBD1. The CDR3 here is CASSLWDRQNQPQHF. The CDR3 DNA follows: TGTGCCAGCAGTTTGTGGGACAGACAGAATCAGCCCCAGCATTTT.